This note documents a single TCR beta chain sequence. Trimming removed 2 bases at V and 1 base at J, with 6 bases between. The germline CDR1 and CDR2 sequences are MDHEN and SYDVKM. The CDR3 loop spans 14 amino acids. This specimen belongs to a study of blood T cell repertoires in COVID-19. On the study more broadly: Acute-phase and convalescent COVID-19 samples originated in the United States, Italy and Spain.

As handled by the study authors: Estimates of nucleated cell counts were drawn from the amplification of reference gene primers. Clones were read by immunoSEQ multiplex PCR, and TCRdb kept only the in-frame ones, dropping some. From that table come the V and J calls and clone size; the DNA was used to work out D and trimming. The sample lists tens of thousands of clones, about 88% occurring once. The TCR comes from a man aged 50 or older with acute or convalescent COVID-19. Sequencing was performed on peripheral blood. The chain uses TRBV28 and TRBJ2-1; D not certain. The chain's CDR3 is CASSLGVSYNEQFF. The CDR3 DNA follows: TGTGCCAGCAGTTTAGGAGTTTCCTACAATGAGCAGTTCTTC.